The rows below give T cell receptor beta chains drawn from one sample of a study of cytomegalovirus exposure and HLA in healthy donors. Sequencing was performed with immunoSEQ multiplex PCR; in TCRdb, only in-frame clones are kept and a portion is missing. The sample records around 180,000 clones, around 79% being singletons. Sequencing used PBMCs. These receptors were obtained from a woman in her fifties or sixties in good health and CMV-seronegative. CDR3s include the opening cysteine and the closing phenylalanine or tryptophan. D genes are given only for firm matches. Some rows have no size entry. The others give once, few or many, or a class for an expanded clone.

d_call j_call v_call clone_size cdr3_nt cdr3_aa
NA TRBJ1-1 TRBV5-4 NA TGTGCCAGCAGCTTAAGCCGGGGTGGCACTGAAGCTTTCTTT CASSLSRGGTEAFF
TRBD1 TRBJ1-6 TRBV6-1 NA TGTGCCAGCAGTGCCCTCGACAGGGCTAATTCACCCCTCCACTTT CASSALDRANSPLHF
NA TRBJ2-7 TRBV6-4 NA TGTGCCAGCAGTGGGTCGGCGACTAGCTACGAGCAGTACTTC CASSGSATSYEQYF
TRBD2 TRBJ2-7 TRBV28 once TGTGCCAGCAGTTCCCCCAGCGGGAGAATTGGCGAGCAGTACTTC CASSSPSGRIGEQYF
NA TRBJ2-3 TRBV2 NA TGTGCCAGCCTTAAGGAGGGTGGCGCAGATACGCAGTATTTT CASLKEGGADTQYF
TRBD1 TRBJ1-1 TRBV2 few TGTGCCAGCAGTGCTTTACAGGGGGGCACTGAAGCTTTCTTT CASSALQGGTEAFF
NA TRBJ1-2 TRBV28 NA TGTGCCAGCAGTTTATCCAGGGCACTTGGCTACACCTTC CASSLSRALGYTF
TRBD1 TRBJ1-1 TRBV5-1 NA TGCGCCAGCAGCTCGGGGGACAGGCGAACCCTTGAAGCTTTCTTT CASSSGDRRTLEAFF
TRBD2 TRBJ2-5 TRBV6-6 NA TGTGCCAGCAGTTACCCCTCCGGCGGGGGGCAAGAGACCCAGTACTTC CASSYPSGGGQETQYF
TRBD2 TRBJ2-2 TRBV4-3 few TGCGCCAGCAGCCACGGACTAGCGGGAGGCACCGGGGAGCTGTTTTTT CASSHGLAGGTGELFF
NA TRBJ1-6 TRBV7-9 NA TGTGCCAGCAGCCCCTCAGGATCCGGCAATTCACCCCTCCACTTT CASSPSGSGNSPLHF
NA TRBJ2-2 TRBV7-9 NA TGTGCCAGCAGCCCCGCGGGGATCGGGGAGCTGTTTTTT CASSPAGIGELFF
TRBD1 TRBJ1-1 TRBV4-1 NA TGCGCCAGCAGCCAAGAAGGGACAGCGATTTACGAAGCTTTCTTT CASSQEGTAIYEAFF
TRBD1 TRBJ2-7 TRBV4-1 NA TGCGCCAGCAGCCAAGATCCGGGACAGGGCTACGAGCAGTACTTC CASSQDPGQGYEQYF
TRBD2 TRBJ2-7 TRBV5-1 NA TGCGCCAGCAGCTTGGGCCTGGGCGGGAGGGCTTACGAGCAGTACTTC CASSLGLGGRAYEQYF
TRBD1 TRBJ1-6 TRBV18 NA TGTGCCAGCTCTCCTGTGGGGACAGGGAGCTCCTATAATTCACCCCTCCACTTT CASSPVGTGSSYNSPLHF
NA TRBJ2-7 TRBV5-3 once TGTGCCAGAAGGGGGGGGGCCTGCTACGAGCAGTACTTC CARRGGACYEQYF
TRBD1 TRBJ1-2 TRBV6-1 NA TGTGCCAGCAGTTGGGACAGGGTTGGTGGCTACACCTTC CASSWDRVGGYTF
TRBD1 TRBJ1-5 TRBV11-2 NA TGTGCCAGCAGCTGGACAGGGGATGAGCCCCAGCATTTT CASSWTGDEPQHF
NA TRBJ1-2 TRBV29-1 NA TGCAGCGTCCAGACGGGGGGGAACTATGGCTACACCTTC CSVQTGGNYGYTF
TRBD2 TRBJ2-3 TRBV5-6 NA TGTGCCAGCAGCTTGGTTCGGGCGGGGGAGAACACAGATACGCAGTATTTT CASSLVRAGENTDTQYF
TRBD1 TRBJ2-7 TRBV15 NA TGTGCCACCAGCAGAGGACAGGGGAACGAGCAGTACTTC CATSRGQGNEQYF
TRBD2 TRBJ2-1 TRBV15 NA TGTGCCACCAGCAGATCATCTAGCGGGAGAAACAATGAGCAGTTCTTC CATSRSSSGRNNEQFF
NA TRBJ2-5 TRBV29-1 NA TGCAGCGTTACCCACACAGGGAAACGGGAGACCCAGTACTTC CSVTHTGKRETQYF
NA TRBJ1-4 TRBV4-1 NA TGCGCCAGCAGCCGCCTTATGGGGGGGACTAATGAAAAACTGTTTTTT CASSRLMGGTNEKLFF
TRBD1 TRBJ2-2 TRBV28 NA TGTGCCAGCAGGTCAGGGGGCTTGGGCACCGGGGAGCTGTTTTTT CASRSGGLGTGELFF
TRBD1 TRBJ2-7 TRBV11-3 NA TGTGCCAGCAGCCCCGGGACAGGATACGAGCAGTACTTC CASSPGTGYEQYF
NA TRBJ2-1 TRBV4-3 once TGCGCCAGCAGCCAAGATCATGGGCGGGCGGACTCCTACAATGAGCAGTTCTTC CASSQDHGRADSYNEQFF
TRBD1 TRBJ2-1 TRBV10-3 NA TGTGCCATCAGCCCTTTGGCAGGGGGCATTAATGAGCAGTTCTTC CAISPLAGGINEQFF
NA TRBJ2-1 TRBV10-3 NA TGTGCCATCAGTGACTTAGCGGATGAGCAGTTCTTC CAISDLADEQFF
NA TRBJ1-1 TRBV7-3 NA TGTGCCAGCAGCCCGGACAATTTGAACACTGAAGCTTTCTTT CASSPDNLNTEAFF
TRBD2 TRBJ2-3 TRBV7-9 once TGTGCCAGCAGCTCGGGGACTAGCGGATCAGATACGCAGTATTTT CASSSGTSGSDTQYF
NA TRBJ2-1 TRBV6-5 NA TGTGCCACCACGGGGGGCATCTACAATGAGCAGTTCTTC CATTGGIYNEQFF
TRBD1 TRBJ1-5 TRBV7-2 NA TGTGCCAGCAGCTTTGACAGGGTTGGCAATCAGCCCCAGCATTTT CASSFDRVGNQPQHF
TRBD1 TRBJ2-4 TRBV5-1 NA TGCGCCAGCAGCTCAATTTACAGGGGGGTCCCCAAAAACATTCAGTACTTC CASSSIYRGVPKNIQYF
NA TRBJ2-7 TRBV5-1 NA TGCGCCAGCAGCTTGGCTAGGGGGAGCTACGAGCAGTACTTC CASSLARGSYEQYF
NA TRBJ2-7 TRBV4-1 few TGCGCCAGCAGCCCCCGGGACACCGTTGCCGAGCAGTACTTC CASSPRDTVAEQYF
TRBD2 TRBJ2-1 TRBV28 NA TGTGCCAGCAGTTTTCCGGGACTAGCGGATAACAATGAGCAGTTCTTC CASSFPGLADNNEQFF
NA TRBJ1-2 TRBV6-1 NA TGTGCCAGCAGTAAAGGACTGAACTATGGCTACACCTTC CASSKGLNYGYTF
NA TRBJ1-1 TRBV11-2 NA TGTGCCAGCAGCTTAGAGGGCAGATACACTGAAGCTTTCTTT CASSLEGRYTEAFF
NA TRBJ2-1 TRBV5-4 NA TGTGCCAGCAGCTTGGATGCGTATGGTGAGCAGTTCTTC CASSLDAYGEQFF
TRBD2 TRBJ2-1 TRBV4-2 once TGTGCCAGCAGCCAAGGGACTAGCGGGAGCTCCTACAATGAGCAGTTCTTC CASSQGTSGSSYNEQFF
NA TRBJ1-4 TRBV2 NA TGTGCCGGGCAACAGGGTCTCTATGAAAAACTGTTTTTT CAGQQGLYEKLFF
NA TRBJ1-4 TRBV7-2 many TGTGCCAGCAGCTTTAGCCTCAATGAAAAACTGTTTTTT CASSFSLNEKLFF
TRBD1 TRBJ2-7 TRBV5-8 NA TGTGCCAGCACCCGACAGGGGAGGAACGAGCAGTACTTC CASTRQGRNEQYF
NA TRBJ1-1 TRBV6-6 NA TGTGCCAGCAGTTACTCGGCAGGGGTGCTCGCTGAAGCTTTCTTT CASSYSAGVLAEAFF
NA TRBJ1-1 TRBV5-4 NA TGTGCCAGCATGAATGGGGCTTTGAACACTGAAGCTTTCTTT CASMNGALNTEAFF
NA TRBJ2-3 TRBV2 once TGTGCCAGCAGTGTCCAGGGCCACACAGATACGCAGTATTTT CASSVQGHTDTQYF
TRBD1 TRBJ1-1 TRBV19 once TGTGCCAGTAGTAGAAAAACAGGGGGCCGCACTGAAGCTTTCTTT CASSRKTGGRTEAFF